This entry lists 25 T cell receptor beta chains sequenced from one sample in a study of blood T cell repertoires in COVID-19. Libraries were prepared by immunoSEQ multiplex PCR; TCRdb keeps only in-frame clonotypes and omits some of them. The sample lists about 330,000 clones, roughly 85% occurring once. The sequenced sample consisted of PBMCs or T cells enriched from blood (not recorded which). The receptors shown here come from a woman aged 25 to 45 who had recovered from COVID-19.

The chain combines TRBV29-1 with TRBJ1-2; 8 nucleotides match TRBD1. The CDR3 sequence is 11 residues long. After removal of 6 bases from V and 5 bases from J, the junction contained 2 bases not matched to a gene. Germline V gives CDR1 SQVTM, CDR2 ANQGSEA. CDR3 DNA: TGCAGCGTCACAGGGGGATATGGCTACACCTTC. Translation: CSVTGGYGYTF.

The rearrangement links TRBV10-3 to TRBJ2-3; D unclear. Germline CDR1 ENHRY, CDR2 SYGVKD. Trimming removed 2 bases at V and 6 bases at J, with 6 bases between. The CDR3 sequence is 12 residues long. This CDR3 reads CAISEAADTQYF. In DNA, the CDR3 is TGTGCCATCAGTGAGGCGGCGGATACGCAGTATTTT.

This clone has at least ten counts. The chain is built from TRBV6-5 and TRBJ1-3; TRBD1 agrees at 7 bases. The CDR3 contains 14 residues. Germline lookup yields CDR1 MNHEY and CDR2 SVGAGI. The ends lost 5 bases at V and 4 bases at J; junction bases unmatched: 5. CDR3 residues: CASSQTGLGNTIYF. CDR3 nucleotide sequence: TGTGCCAGCAGTCAGACAGGGCTAGGAAACACCATATATTTT.

The chain recombines TRBV5-1 with TRBJ1-2, with a tentative D call TRBD1 (5 bases). Germline CDR1 is SGHRS and CDR2 is YFSETQ. V was cut by 0 bases and J by 8 bases, with 11 bases left in between. CDR3 length: 13 residues. CDR3 nucleotide sequence: TGCGCCAGCAGCTTGGGCGGGGGTCGGGGCTACACCTTC. This encodes CASSLGGGRGYTF.

CDR3 sequence reads: CASSPFGRPSYNEQFF. CDR3 bases: TGCGCCAGCAGCCCATTTGGGAGACCCTCCTACAATGAGCAGTTCTTC. The genes are TRBV4-1 and TRBJ2-1, with D possibly TRBD2 on 5 matching bases. The V end was cut by 4 bases, the J end by 0 bases, with 13 bases between. The CDR3 contains 16 residues. The germline V gene has CDR1 MGHRA and CDR2 YSYEKL.

The genes are TRBV3-1 (or the pseudogene TRBV3-2) and TRBJ1-6; the D is unclear. Germline CDR1 and CDR2: LGHDT and YNNKEL (reference sequence). This CDR3 has 16 residues. V lost 0 bases and J lost 6, with 12 bases in between. CDR3 sequence (DNA): TGTGCCAGCAGCCAAGATCTGTCGAGGAGTAATTCACCCCTCCACTTT. It yields the protein CASSQDLSRSNSPLHF.

The CDR3 nucleotides are TGTGCCAGCTCACCAGATCGGGGGTTCGGAAACACCATATATTTT. Its protein is CASSPDRGFGNTIYF. The chain combines TRBV18 with TRBJ1-3; D is possibly TRBD1 (5 bases). In germline, CDR1 is KGHSH, CDR2 LQKENI. The CDR3 extends over 15 amino acids. The ends were cut back, 2 bases at V and 4 bases at J, with 12 bases in the middle.

This sequence joins TRBV5-6 and TRBJ1-5; 9 positions match TRBD1. Trimming at V came to 4 bases and at J to 2 bases, leaving 7 bases not matched to a gene. This CDR3 has 16 residues. Germline CDR1 reads SGHDT; CDR2 reads YYEEEE. In nucleotides, the CDR3 is TGTGCCAGCAGCATGGGACAGGGTTCTGGCAATCAGCCCCAGCATTTT. This sequence encodes CASSMGQGSGNQPQHF.

Comment on this clone: The germline gene is not matched at one end of the junction; a read error may be the cause. This chain joins TRBV10-3 and TRBJ2-7; 9 nucleotides line up with TRBD1. CDR3 length: 16 amino acids. Germline V gene sequence: CDR1 ENHRY, CDR2 SYGVKD. The CDR3 loop is CAISEPGQGNSCEQYF. For the CDR3, the DNA is TGTGCCATCAGTGAGCCAGGACAGGGGAACTCCTGCGAGCAGTACTTC.

V usage is TRBV5-4 and J usage is TRBJ1-1; 8 bases match TRBD1. Germline V gene lookup returns CDR1 SGHNT and CDR2 YYREEE (reference sequence). J gave up 5 bases and V 4 bases, and 7 bases lay outside the gene matches. This CDR3 contains 14 residues. CDR3 DNA sequence: TGTGCCAGCAGCCCCGAGGACAGGGAGACTGAAGCTTTCTTT. Translation: CASSPEDRETEAFF.

V and J are TRBV7-2 and TRBJ2-1; 8 bases align to TRBD1. V shed 8 bases and J 6 bases; nucleotides not matched to a gene: 3. The CDR3 extends over 12 amino acids. CDR1 is SGHTA, CDR2 FQGNSA, per germline. In DNA, the CDR3 is TGTGCCAGCGGAGGACAGGGCAATGAGCAGTTCTTC. Protein: CASGGQGNEQFF.

This sequence joins TRBV6-1 and TRBJ2-7; 9 bases match TRBD1. CDR3 length: 18 amino acids. Losses at the gene ends were 4 bases for V and 0 bases for J; bases not matched to a gene: 13. Germline values: CDR1 MNHNS, CDR2 SASEGT. The CDR3 protein is CASSATRTGVVDSYEQYF. The DNA of the CDR3 is TGTGCCAGCAGTGCCACCCGGACAGGGGTCGTGGACTCCTACGAGCAGTACTTC.

The J gene is TRBJ2-5, the V gene TRBV19; D perhaps matches TRBD2 (7 bases). Germline V gives CDR1 LNHDA, CDR2 SQIVND (reference sequence). Trimming shortened V by 3 bases and J by 9 bases, and 17 bases separated the two germline ends. The CDR3 is 14 residues long. CDR3 amino acids: CASSIRRGAWAQYF. The CDR3 nucleotides are TGTGCCAGTAGTATTCGCCGGGGGGCGTGGGCCCAGTACTTC.

The J gene is TRBJ1-1, the V gene TRBV9; possibly TRBD1 for D (6 bases). The CDR3 is 15 amino acids. Trimming stripped 2 bases from V and 5 bases from J, with 16 bases between. Germline CDR1 reads SGDLS; CDR2 reads YYNGEE. CDR3 DNA sequence: TGTGCCAGCAGCGTCGGGTTGACAGGAAAGACTGAAGCTTTCTTT. Protein: CASSVGLTGKTEAFF.

The rearrangement links TRBV5-1 to TRBJ1-1, with 7 bases identical to TRBD1. There are 14 residues in the CDR3. CDR1 and CDR2 (germline): SGHRS, YFSETQ. V lost 4 bases and J lost 0; bases outside the gene matches: 3. In DNA form, the CDR3 reads TGCGCCAGCAGCGGACAGGCAATGAACACTGAAGCTTTCTTT. Its protein is CASSGQAMNTEAFF.

The chain employs TRBV4-3 and TRBJ1-3, with D perhaps TRBD1 (5 bases). CDR1 LGHNA and CDR2 YSLEER come from the germline V gene. The CDR3 is 16 residues long. V lost 0 bases, J lost 2 bases, and 11 bases lay in between. CDR3 sequence reads: CASSQEVGGAGNTIYF. The CDR3 region has the DNA TGCGCCAGCAGCCAAGAAGTCGGGGGGGCTGGAAACACCATATATTTT.

J is TRBJ2-1 and V is TRBV7-6, with TRBD1 identical over 11 bases. Per germline, CDR1 SGHVS and CDR2 FNYEAQ. This CDR3 is 16 amino acids long. Trimming removed 5 bases from V and 8 bases from J; junction bases left unmatched: 11. CDR3 amino acids: CASSLLGQGASDEQFF. CDR3 in DNA: TGTGCCAGCAGCCTATTAGGACAGGGGGCGAGCGATGAGCAGTTCTTC.

Comments on this clone: Additional DNA sequences in this sample encode the identical CDR3. This chain links TRBV30 with TRBJ2-7, with 9 bases matching TRBD2. The length of the CDR3 is 15 residues. Germline CDR1 is GTSNPN and CDR2 is SVGIG (reference sequence). V lost 3 bases and J lost 6; bases outside the gene matches: 12. The CDR3 bases are TGTGCCTGGAGGCAAGGGACTAGCCGACGTCGCGAGCAGTACTTC. This encodes CAWRQGTSRRREQYF.

This clone was seen just once. The genes are TRBV5-1 and TRBJ2-5; 7 bases map to TRBD2. From germline, CDR1 is SGHRS and CDR2 YFSETQ. The CDR3 spans 13 residues. V shed 1 base and J 3 bases; nucleotides not matched to a gene: 0. This chain's CDR3 is CASSLRGEETQYF. DNA for the CDR3: TGCGCCAGCAGCTTGCGGGGGGAAGAGACCCAGTACTTC.

The chain combines TRBV19 with TRBJ2-5; a weak D match, TRBD1 (6 bases). The length of the CDR3 is 13 residues. CDR1 LNHDA and CDR2 SQIVND come from the germline V gene (reference sequence). Trimming stripped 5 bases from V and 6 bases from J, with 13 bases between. The CDR3 nucleotides read TGTGCCAGTAGTCATGGACAGACGAAGACCCAGTACTTC. Protein product: CASSHGQTKTQYF.

The chain employs TRBV11-2 and TRBJ1-5; unclear D gene. Germline CDR1 reads SGHAT; CDR2 reads FQNNGV. Trimming left V 2 bases short and J 3 bases short, with 5 bases between. The CDR3 is 13 residues long. CDR3 nucleotides: TGTGCCAGCAGCTTAAGCTACAATCAGCCCCAGCATTTT. It translates to CASSLSYNQPQHF.

The CDR3 DNA reads as TGTGCCAGCAGTTACTTTGACAGGGGCCACGAGCAGTACTTC. Translated: CASSYFDRGHEQYF. The rearrangement joins TRBV6-2 or TRBV6-3 to TRBJ2-7, with 8 bases that match TRBD1. CDR1 and CDR2 from the germline V gene are MNHEY and SVGEGT. V dropped 1 base and J dropped 5; count of bases not matched to a gene: 4. This CDR3 is 14 amino acids long.

V and J are TRBV7-8 and TRBJ2-3; D is ambiguous. CDR3 length: 14 amino acids. The V gene lost 1 base and the J gene lost 6 bases, with 11 bases spanning the gap. Germline CDR1 reads SGHVS; CDR2 reads FQNEAQ. The CDR3 is CASSLVAAADTQYF. CDR3 in DNA: TGTGCCAGCAGCTTAGTTGCCGCGGCGGATACGCAGTATTTT.

The V gene is TRBV9, the J gene TRBJ1-5; 12 nucleotides agree with TRBD1. This CDR3 comprises 17 residues. Unmatched junction bases numbered 6, after V lost 4 bases and J lost 1 base. In germline, CDR1 is SGDLS, CDR2 YYNGEE. The DNA of the CDR3 is TGTGCCAGCAGCCCGGGACAGGGGGCCTCCAGCAATCAGCCCCAGCATTTT. It is translated as CASSPGQGASSNQPQHF.

This clone showed up just a few times. The sample contains more than one DNA sequence encoding this CDR3. The J gene is TRBJ1-5, the V gene TRBV7-2; D gene ambiguous. Germline V gene sequence: CDR1 SGHTA, CDR2 FQGNSA. Trimming pared 4 bases from V and 5 bases from J, leaving 9 bases between. CDR3 length equals 13 residues. CDR3 sequence (DNA): TGTGCCAGCAGCTCCGCGAGGGATCAGCCCCAGCATTTT. Translation gives CASSSARDQPQHF.